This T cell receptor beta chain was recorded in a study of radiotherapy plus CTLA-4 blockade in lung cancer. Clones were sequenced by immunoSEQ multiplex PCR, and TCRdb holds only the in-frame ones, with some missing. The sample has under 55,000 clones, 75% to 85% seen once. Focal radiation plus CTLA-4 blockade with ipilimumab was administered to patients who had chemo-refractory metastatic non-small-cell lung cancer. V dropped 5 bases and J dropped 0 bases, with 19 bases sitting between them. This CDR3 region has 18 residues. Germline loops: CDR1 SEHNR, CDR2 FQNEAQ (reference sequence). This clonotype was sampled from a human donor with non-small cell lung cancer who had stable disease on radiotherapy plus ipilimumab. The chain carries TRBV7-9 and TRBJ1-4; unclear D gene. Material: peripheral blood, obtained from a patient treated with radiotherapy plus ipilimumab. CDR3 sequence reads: CASSPVRGVEATNEKLFF. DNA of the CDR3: TGTGCCAGCAGCCCAGTCCGGGGAGTAGAGGCAACTAATGAAAAACTGTTTTTT.